These 27 T cell receptor beta chains were all obtained from the same sample, sequenced in a study of blood T cells in healthy people across ages. Using a J-beta primer mix together with a sample-barcoded 5' primer, a second PCR was run for roughly 6 to 12 cycles. TCRdb re-called the 5' RACE reads with MiXCR, one entry per CDR3 protein. Of roughly 1.6 million distinct CDR3 sequences in the sample, roughly a third are singletons; the top ten hold 11%. What was sequenced was blood. The source of these receptors is a woman aged 30 to 39 in good health.

The chain's CDR3 is CASTGRLATTNEQFF. Written as DNA, the CDR3 is TGTGCCAGCACCGGAAGGCTAGCGACAACCAATGAGCAGTTCTTC. The genes are TRBV7-9 and TRBJ2-1; maybe TRBD2 (6 bases). This CDR3 comprises 15 residues. V was shortened by 7 bases and J by 6 bases, with 19 bases between the two germline ends. Per the germline V gene, CDR1 is SEHNR and CDR2 is FQNEAQ (reference sequence).

The rearrangement joins TRBV6-4 to TRBJ2-2, with D possibly matching TRBD1 (6 bases). The CDR3 is 13 amino acids. Trimming removed 10 bases from V and 1 base from J, with 10 bases in between. Per germline, CDR1 MRHNA and CDR2 SNTAGT. The CDR3: CATATGNTGELFF. CDR3 sequence (DNA): TGTGCCACCGCGACAGGGAACACCGGGGAGCTGTTTTTT.

This clonotype occurred a few times. This chain joins TRBV20-1 and TRBJ2-5; a possible D gene is TRBD2 (7 bases). CDR3 length: 14 amino acids. Trimming shortened V by 8 bases and J by 5 bases, and 21 bases separated the two germline ends. Germline CDR1 and CDR2: DFQATT and SNEGSKA (reference sequence). CDR3 residues: CSRGGAKGSETQYF. DNA of the CDR3: TGCAGTCGTGGGGGGGCTAAGGGTTCGGAGACCCAGTACTTC.

The chain carries TRBV2 and TRBJ1-2; D is unresolved. Germline V gives CDR1 SNHLY, CDR2 FYNNEI. Deletions cut 3 bases from V and 4 bases from J, with 12 bases between. The CDR3 is 14 amino acids. The DNA of the CDR3 is TGTGCCAGCAGTGAGGTCCTAGTAGGCTATGGCTACACCTTC. This encodes CASSEVLVGYGYTF. Full variable domain (outside the CDR3, taken from reference TRBV2 and TRBJ1-2): EPEVTQTPSHQVTQMGQEVILRCVPISNHLYFYWYRQILGQKVEFLVSFYNNEISEKSEIFDDQFSVERPDGSNFTLKIRSTKLEDSAMYFCASSEVLVGYGYTFGSGTRLTVV.

This clonotype was counted between two and nine times. This chain uses TRBV20-1 with TRBJ1-2; no clear D. Germline CDR1 is DFQATT and CDR2 is SNEGSKA (reference sequence). This CDR3 has 15 amino acids. Trimming stripped 0 bases from V and 4 bases from J, with 15 bases between. This CDR3 is CSARDSMGWSYGYTF. Written as DNA, the CDR3 is TGCAGTGCTAGAGATTCGATGGGATGGAGCTATGGCTACACCTTC.

The chain links TRBV5-1 to TRBJ2-2, with 8 nucleotides matching TRBD2. J was trimmed by 4 bases and V by 4 bases; bases with no gene match: 9. Per germline, CDR1 SGHRS and CDR2 YFSETQ. The CDR3 runs 16 residues. The CDR3, as DNA: TGCGCCAGCAGCCCGGGACTAGTGGGGGGCACCGGGGAGCTGTTTTTT. It translates to CASSPGLVGGTGELFF.

This clonotype was detected only a few times. The chain combines TRBV5-1 with TRBJ2-7, with D tentatively TRBD1 or TRBD2 (5 bases each). CDR1 is SGHRS, CDR2 YFSETQ, per germline. V was clipped by 7 bases and J by 3 bases, with 14 bases between them. The CDR3 spans 13 residues. CDR3 coding DNA: TGCGCCAGCGCCCTGGGGGTTGGCTACGAGCAGTACTTC. As protein: CASALGVGYEQYF. The complete variable domain, with remaining parts taken from reference TRBV5-1 and TRBJ2-7, reads KAGVTQTPRYLIKTRGQQVTLSCSPISGHRSVSWYQQTPGQGLQFLFEYFSETQRNKGNFPGRFSGRQFSNSRSEMNVSTLELGDSALYLCASALGVGYEQYFGPGTRLTVT.

The V and J genes are TRBV2 and TRBJ1-2; no definite D call. CDR1 is SNHLY, CDR2 FYNNEI, per germline. The CDR3 extends over 13 amino acids. Trimming took off 0 bases at V and 4 bases at J, with 6 bases between the two ends. CDR3 in DNA: TGTGCCAGCAGTGAAGCCCCTCCCTATGGCTACACCTTC. The encoded protein is CASSEAPPYGYTF.

The sample holds a few counts of this clonotype. This sequence joins TRBV5-4 and TRBJ2-3; D unclear. Germline values: CDR1 SGHNT, CDR2 YYREEE (reference sequence). V lost 3 bases and J 4 bases, leaving 6 bases between the germline ends. CDR3 length: 12 amino acids. CDR3 bases: TGTGCCAGCAGCTGGGTCGCAGATACGCAGTATTTT. As protein: CASSWVADTQYF.

Comments on this clonotype: This may be a read error, as it is one base from a much larger clone. The chain has TRBV20-1 and TRBJ2-1, with no clear D. Germline lookup yields CDR1 DFQATT and CDR2 SNEGSKA (reference sequence). This CDR3 has 17 amino acids. CDR3 sequence reads: CCARDRVAVWSYNEQFF. The CDR3 DNA is TGCTGTGCTAGAGATCGAGTCGCGGTTTGGTCCTACAATGAGCAGTTCTTC.

V usage is TRBV27 and J usage is TRBJ2-4, with 8 positions matching TRBD1. The assigned J gene may be wrong: the sequence end matches TRBJ2-7 better. The germline V gene encodes CDR1 MNHEY and CDR2 SMNVEV (reference sequence). The CDR3 spans 14 residues. The CDR3 DNA is TGTGCCAGCGGATACAGGGGGAAGTACTACGAGCAGTACTTC. Its translation: CASGYRGKYYEQYF.

CDR3: CASSLIGGYSNQPQHF. The CDR3 DNA is TGTGCCAGCAGCTTAATAGGAGGTTATAGCAATCAGCCCCAGCATTTT. J is TRBJ1-5 and V is TRBV7-8; D ambiguous. V was clipped by 2 bases and J by 0 bases, with 11 bases between them. This CDR3 has 16 amino acids. Germline lookup yields CDR1 SGHVS and CDR2 FQNEAQ.

The chain couples TRBV21-1 to TRBJ2-1; the table's D gene call, TRBD1, was not cross checked with the DNA. TRBV21-1 is marked as a pseudogene. This CDR3 is 16 amino acids long. The CDR3 sequence: CASSKARTGRTNEQFF. The CDR3 region has the DNA TGTGCCAGCAGCAAAGCGCGGACAGGGAGAACGAATGAGCAGTTCTTC.

In its sample, this clonotype was seen a few times. The rearrangement uses TRBV4-1 and TRBJ2-2, with D unresolved. Germline loops: CDR1 MGHRA, CDR2 YSYEKL. Trimming removed 6 bases at V and 2 bases at J, with 16 bases between. The CDR3 has 16 amino acids. CDR3 loop: CASRETLGANTGELFF. The CDR3 DNA sequence: TGCGCCAGCAGGGAAACCTTAGGTGCTAACACCGGGGAGCTGTTTTTT.

A note on this clonotype: One junction end disagrees with the germline gene, perhaps due to a read error. The chain recombines TRBV7-6 with TRBJ2-5; 8 bases align to TRBD2. The J call may be in error: the DNA end matches TRBJ2-7 better. Germline loops: CDR1 SGHVS, CDR2 FNYEAQ. The CDR3 extends over 17 amino acids. This CDR3 is CAGSLARHPLAGHEQYF. CDR3 sequence (DNA): TGTGCCGGCAGCTTAGCGAGACATCCGCTAGCGGGTCACGAGCAGTACTTC.

This clonotype has at least ten counts. The gene calls are TRBV6-2 or TRBV6-3 and TRBJ1-6; no reliable D call. The germline V gene encodes CDR1 MNHEY and CDR2 SVGEGT. The CDR3 has 13 amino acids. Trimming removed 0 bases at V and 5 bases at J, with 2 bases between. The DNA for the CDR3 is TGTGCCAGCAGTTACTCTAATAATTCACCCCTCCACTTT. This sequence encodes CASSYSNNSPLHF.

V usage is TRBV9 and J usage is TRBJ2-3; 11 bases map to TRBD2. Germline-derived CDR1 and CDR2 are SGDLS and YYNGEE. This CDR3 region has 14 residues. The V and J ends lost 6 bases and 6 bases, in that order; junction bases with no gene match: 6. The CDR3 loop is CASTLAGGDDTQYF. The CDR3 region has the DNA TGTGCCAGCACCCTAGCGGGGGGTGACGATACGCAGTATTTT.

This clonotype came up many times. The chain uses TRBV3-1 and TRBJ2-1; 7 bases are shared with TRBD1. CDR1 LGHDT and CDR2 YNNKEL come from the germline V gene (reference sequence). After removal of 4 bases from V and 8 bases from J, the junction contained 5 bases not matched to a gene. The CDR3 is made up of 13 amino acids. In DNA, the CDR3 is TGTGCCAGCAGCCCCAGACAGGGCTATGAGCAGTTCTTC. Translating it yields CASSPRQGYEQFF.

This clonotype has ten or more counts. The chain recombines TRBV15 with TRBJ2-7, with 8 nucleotides matching TRBD1. The CDR3 has 12 amino acids. The V and J ends lost 5 bases and 5 bases, in that order; junction bases with no gene match: 2. Germline-derived CDR1 and CDR2 are LNHNV and YYDKDF (reference sequence). The CDR3 sequence: CATSQGADEQYF. The CDR3 nucleotides are TGTGCCACCAGCCAGGGGGCGGACGAGCAGTACTTC.

This clonotype was recorded at least ten times. The J gene is TRBJ2-1, the V gene TRBV7-9; D might be TRBD2 (5 bases). The CDR3 loop spans 14 amino acids. The V and J ends lost 7 bases and 7 bases respectively, with 17 bases between them. CDR1 and CDR2 from the germline V gene are SEHNR and FQNEAQ (reference sequence). The CDR3 region has the DNA TGTGCCAGCACCGCGTCGAGGGCGCGTAATGAGCAGTTCTTC. It specifies CASTASRARNEQFF.

The V call is TRBV27, the J call TRBJ2-3; TRBD2 agrees at 10 bases. The CDR3 length is 15 residues. Germline values: CDR1 MNHEY, CDR2 SMNVEV (reference sequence). With 5 bases clipped from V and 6 bases from J, the junction kept 8 bases outside the gene matches. The CDR3, as DNA: TGTGCCAGCAGTACGAGCGGGGGGGGTGCGGATACGCAGTATTTT. Amino acid sequence: CASSTSGGGADTQYF.

This clonotype appeared a few times. V gene TRBV10-3 combines with J gene TRBJ2-5; D is ambiguous. Germline V gene lookup returns CDR1 ENHRY and CDR2 SYGVKD. This CDR3 is built from 15 residues. Trimming stripped 8 bases from V and 2 bases from J, with 18 bases between. This CDR3 reads CAIGLGWGIQETQYF. CDR3 in DNA: TGTGCCATCGGGTTAGGGTGGGGAATTCAAGAGACCCAGTACTTC.

This chain joins TRBV7-2 and TRBJ2-7; no definite D call. CDR3 length: 13 amino acids. The germline V gene has CDR1 SGHTA and CDR2 FQGNSA. Between the trimmed V and J ends, which lost 2 bases and 5 bases, there was a span of 10 bases. CDR3 DNA sequence: TGTGCCAGCAGCTTAATAGTGGGGAACGAGCAGTACTTC. Protein: CASSLIVGNEQYF.

This chain uses TRBV20-1 with TRBJ1-2, with a tentative D call TRBD1 (5 bases). The V end lost 6 bases, the J end lost 8 bases, and 13 bases lay between the germline ends. From germline, CDR1 is DFQATT and CDR2 SNEGSKA (reference sequence). This CDR3 has 11 amino acids. The DNA of the CDR3 is TGCAGTGCCGTTGGGACCCCAGGCTACACCTTC. This encodes CSAVGTPGYTF.

This clonotype occurred a few times. One end of the junction fails to match germline, which may point to a read error. The chain has TRBV27 and TRBJ2-3; TRBD2 matches at 14 bases. CDR1 is MNHEY and CDR2 is SMNVEV in the germline V gene (reference sequence). The CDR3 is 16 residues long. The CDR3 sequence is CASCLGLAGVGDTQYF. The CDR3 region has the DNA TGTGCCAGCTGTTTGGGACTAGCGGGAGTGGGGGATACGCAGTATTTT.

V usage is TRBV27 and J usage is TRBJ2-1, with TRBD1 as a possible D gene (5 bases). V lost 2 bases to trimming and J lost 7 bases, with 27 bases between them. Germline loops: CDR1 MNHEY, CDR2 SMNVEV (reference sequence). The CDR3 has 19 amino acids. CDR3 nucleotides: TGTGCCAGCAGTTTAAACCCCCCCGCGAGGACACTGTTTGGGAATGAGCAGTTCTTC. It is translated as CASSLNPPARTLFGNEQFF.

This clonotype appeared a few times. The chain links TRBV5-1 to TRBJ2-3; perhaps TRBD2 as D (6 bases). Germline CDR1 and CDR2: SGHRS and YFSETQ. V was pared by 0 bases and J by 0 bases, with 11 bases between. The CDR3 has 16 residues. CDR3 coding DNA: TGCGCCAGCAGCTTGGGGTTCGGGGGAAGCACAGATACGCAGTATTTT. Encoded protein: CASSLGFGGSTDTQYF.